This entry is about one T cell receptor beta chain. As yet, its antigen is unknown. The CDR3 spans 14 residues. V lost 4 bases and J 3 bases, leaving 10 bases between the germline ends. Germline V gene sequence: CDR1 MNHEY, CDR2 SVGEGT. This sample is part of a study of blood T cells in healthy people across ages. General study points: TCR beta diversity per million T cells fell roughly linearly with age.

The second PCR ran roughly 6 to 12 cycles with a sample-barcoded 5' primer and J-beta primers. Tags on each cDNA molecule came from a template-switch adaptor with 12 random nucleotides. In TCRdb, the 5' RACE reads were re-called with MiXCR into one record per CDR3 protein. This table holds 270,000 or so distinct CDR3 sequences, 25% to 30% found once. Sample: blood. The chain combines TRBV6-2 or TRBV6-3 with TRBJ2-1; D is perhaps TRBD2 (6 bases). The sequence was obtained from a woman in her 70s in good health. The CDR3 coding sequence is TGTGCCAGCAGTTCCGGGGACTTCTACAATGAGCAGTTCTTC. Amino acid sequence: CASSSGDFYNEQFF.